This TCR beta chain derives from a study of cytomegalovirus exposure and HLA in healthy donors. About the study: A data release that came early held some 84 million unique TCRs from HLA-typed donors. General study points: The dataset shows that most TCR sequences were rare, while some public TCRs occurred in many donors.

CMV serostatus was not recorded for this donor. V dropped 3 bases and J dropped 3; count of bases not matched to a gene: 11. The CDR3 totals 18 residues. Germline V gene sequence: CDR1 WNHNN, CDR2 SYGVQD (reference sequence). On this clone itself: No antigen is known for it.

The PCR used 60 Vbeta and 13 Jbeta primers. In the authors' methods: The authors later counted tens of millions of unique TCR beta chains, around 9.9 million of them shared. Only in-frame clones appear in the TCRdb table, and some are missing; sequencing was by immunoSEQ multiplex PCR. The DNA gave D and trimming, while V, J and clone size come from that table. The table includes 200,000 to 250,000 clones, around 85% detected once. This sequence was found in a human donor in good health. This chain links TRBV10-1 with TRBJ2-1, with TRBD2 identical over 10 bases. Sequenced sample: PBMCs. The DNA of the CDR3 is TGCGCCAGCAGTGACCAGCCCGGGACTAGCGCTAACTACAATGAGCAGTTCTTC. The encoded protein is CASSDQPGTSANYNEQFF.